The 10 T cell receptor beta chains in this list originate from one sample, sequenced in a study of beta chain features in type 1 diabetes. General study points: There was a moderate but significant shortening of TCRB CDR3s in all four CD4+ subsets of Type 1 diabetes patients.

Their cognate antigens are unknown. What was sequenced were expressed TCRB transcripts, since all of the isolated RNA had been reverse transcribed. Sequenced by immunoSEQ multiplex PCR; TCRdb stores in-frame clones only, minus some. The sample shows 200,000 to 250,000 clones, 14% of them seen only once. The sequenced material came from naive CD4+ T cells from blood. These receptor sequences come from a man aged 30 to 45 with type 1 diabetes.

The gene calls are TRBV5-1 and TRBJ2-7; 10 bases are a match to TRBD2. The CDR3 loop spans 15 amino acids. In germline, CDR1 is SGHRS, CDR2 YFSETQ. J lost 7 bases, V lost 0 bases, and 7 bases had no gene match. The CDR3 protein is CASSLGLAGDREQYF. CDR3 nucleotide sequence: TGCGCCAGCAGCTTGGGGCTAGCGGGAGATCGGGAGCAGTACTTC.

The chain combines TRBV6-6 with TRBJ2-1; TRBD2 agrees at 8 bases. The CDR3 is made up of 11 amino acids. V was clipped by 7 bases and J by 9 bases; unmatched bases: 2. CDR1 MNHNY and CDR2 SVGAGI come from the germline V gene (reference sequence). Here the CDR3 DNA reads TGTGCCAGCACCGCGGGGGGTGAGCAGTTCTTC. Encoded protein: CASTAGGEQFF.

This clone has more than one count but fewer than ten. V usage is TRBV7-2 and J usage is TRBJ2-1, with D perhaps matching TRBD2 (6 bases). CDR3 size: 14 residues. V was pared by 5 bases and J by 8 bases, with 16 bases between. Germline V gene lookup returns CDR1 SGHTA and CDR2 FQGNSA. The CDR3 here is CASSHPPLAYEQFF. DNA of the CDR3: TGTGCCAGCAGCCACCCTCCCCTAGCGTATGAGCAGTTCTTC. Supplemented by reference TRBV7-2 and TRBJ2-1, the full variable domain reads GAGVSQSPSNKVTEKGKDVELRCDPISGHTALYWYRQSLGQGLEFLIYFQGNSAPDKSGLPSDRFSAERTGGSVSTLTIQRTQQEDSAVYLCASSHPPLAYEQFFGPGTRLTVL.

This clone showed up just a few times. This chain joins TRBV14 and TRBJ1-2; the D is unclear. Trimming shortened V by 5 bases and J by 8 bases, and 15 bases separated the two germline ends. The CDR3 spans 13 residues. Germline values: CDR1 SGHDN, CDR2 FVKESK. This chain's CDR3 is CASSKRVAEGYTF. The CDR3 nucleotides read TGTGCCAGCAGCAAACGGGTGGCGGAAGGCTACACCTTC.

The rearrangement links TRBV30 to TRBJ2-3; tentative D call: TRBD2 (6 bases). The CDR3 is 15 amino acids. Deletions cut 0 bases from V and 0 bases from J, with 10 bases between. Germline-derived CDR1 and CDR2 are GTSNPN and SVGIG (reference sequence). The CDR3 loop is CAWSVGGTSTDTQYF. The CDR3 nucleotides read TGTGCCTGGAGTGTTGGGGGGACCAGCACAGATACGCAGTATTTT.

The rearrangement links TRBV19 to TRBJ2-5; 10 nucleotides agree with TRBD1. The V and J ends lost 5 bases and 0 bases, in that order; junction bases with no gene match: 6. Germline lookup yields CDR1 LNHDA and CDR2 SQIVND (reference sequence). CDR3 size: 16 residues. The CDR3 DNA sequence: TGTGCCAGTAGTTCGGGACAGGGGATCCACCAAGAGACCCAGTACTTC. Translation: CASSSGQGIHQETQYF.

This clone came up a few times. The chain employs TRBV7-8 and TRBJ2-5; 9 bases are a match to TRBD2. Germline loops: CDR1 SGHVS, CDR2 FQNEAQ. V was clipped by 5 bases and J by 7 bases; unmatched bases: 11. The CDR3 loop spans 15 amino acids. DNA of the CDR3: TGTGCCAGCAGCAACGCTAGCGGGGTAACTGGGACCCAGTACTTC. Protein product: CASSNASGVTGTQYF.

This clone has more than one count but fewer than ten. The chain has TRBV6-1 and TRBJ2-1; 9 bases agree with TRBD1. CDR1 is MNHNS, CDR2 SASEGT, per germline. The CDR3 totals 15 residues. Germline trimming cut 11 bases from V and 6 bases from J; bases unmatched to any gene: 14. The CDR3 reads CALSRSGTGINEQFF. CDR3 DNA sequence: TGTGCCCTCTCCAGATCCGGGACAGGGATCAATGAGCAGTTCTTC.

The chain's CDR3 is CASSLSLAVYNEQFF. Written as DNA, the CDR3 is TGTGCCAGCAGCTTAAGCCTAGCGGTCTACAATGAGCAGTTCTTC. The chain combines TRBV7-9 with TRBJ2-1; 7 bases fit TRBD2. Germline CDR1 is SEHNR and CDR2 is FQNEAQ (reference sequence). After removal of 2 bases from V and 3 bases from J, the junction contained 4 bases not matched to a gene. This CDR3 is 15 amino acids long. Complete variable domain (other parts from reference TRBV7-9 and TRBJ2-1): DTGVSQNPRHKITKRGQNVTFRCDPISEHNRLYWYRQTLGQGPEFLTYFQNEAQLEKSRLLSDRFSAERPKGSFSTLEIQRTEQGDSAMYLCASSLSLAVYNEQFFGPGTRLTVL.

J is TRBJ2-3 and V is TRBV5-1; the D gene is possibly TRBD2 (6 bases). In germline, CDR1 is SGHRS, CDR2 YFSETQ. Deletions cut 0 bases from V and 2 bases from J, with 10 bases between. This CDR3 contains 15 residues. The CDR3 reads CASSLEGRPTDTQYF. CDR3 DNA: TGCGCCAGCAGCTTGGAAGGGAGGCCCACAGATACGCAGTATTTT.